This section outlines one TCR beta chain sequence together with its context. Its antigen is unknown. This sample is part of a study of T cell clonotyping in hematopoietic cell transplantation. Overall study results and limits: At the given depth, recipient repertoires were over 95% de novo clonotypes. Pathologically expanded recipient clonotypes increased progressively from day 30 to day 180 as diversity fell.

The CDR3 is made up of 16 amino acids. The germline V gene has CDR1 MGHRA and CDR2 YSYEKL. With V trimmed by 4 bases and J by 2 bases, 7 bases remained unmatched. The assay was immunoSEQ multiplex PCR, and TCRdb's table has in-frame clones only and misses some. The profile shows about 4,600 clones, 65% to 85% of them singletons. This sample comprised peripheral blood mononuclear cells, obtained 100 days after allogeneic stem cell transplant. This sequence was found in a female patient between 50 and 59 years old who had an allogeneic stem cell transplant from an unrelated donor, so the T cells may come from the graft donor. Some clones in this sample may be carry-over from other donors' samples. The chain employs TRBV4-1 and TRBJ2-5, with 10 positions matching TRBD2. Written as DNA, the CDR3 is TGCGCCAGCAGCCTCCGAGCGGGGGGGGGTCAAGAGACCCAGTACTTC. The encoded protein is CASSLRAGGGQETQYF.